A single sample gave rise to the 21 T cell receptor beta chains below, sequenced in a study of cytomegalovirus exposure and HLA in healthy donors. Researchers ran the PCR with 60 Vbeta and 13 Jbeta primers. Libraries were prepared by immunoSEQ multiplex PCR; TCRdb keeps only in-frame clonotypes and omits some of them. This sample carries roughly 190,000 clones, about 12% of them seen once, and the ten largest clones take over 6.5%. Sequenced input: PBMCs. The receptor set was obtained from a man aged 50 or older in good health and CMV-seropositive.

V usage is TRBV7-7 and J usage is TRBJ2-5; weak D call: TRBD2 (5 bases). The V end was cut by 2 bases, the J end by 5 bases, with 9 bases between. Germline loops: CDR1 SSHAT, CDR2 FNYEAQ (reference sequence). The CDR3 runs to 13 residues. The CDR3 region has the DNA TGTGCCAGCAGCTTATTTAGCGTGGAGACCCAGTACTTC. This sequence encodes CASSLFSVETQYF.

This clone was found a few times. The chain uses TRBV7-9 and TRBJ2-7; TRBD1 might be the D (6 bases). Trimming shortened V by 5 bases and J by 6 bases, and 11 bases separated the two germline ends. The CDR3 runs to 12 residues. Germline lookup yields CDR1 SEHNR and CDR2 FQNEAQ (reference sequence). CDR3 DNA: TGTGCCAGCAGCCGAACAGGGTTCGAGCAGTACTTC. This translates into CASSRTGFEQYF.

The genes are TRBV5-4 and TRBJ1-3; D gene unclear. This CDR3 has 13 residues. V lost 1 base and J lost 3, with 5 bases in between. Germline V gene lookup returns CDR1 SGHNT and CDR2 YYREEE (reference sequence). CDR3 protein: CASSLTIGNTIYF. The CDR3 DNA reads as TGTGCCAGCAGCTTGACAATTGGAAACACCATATATTTT. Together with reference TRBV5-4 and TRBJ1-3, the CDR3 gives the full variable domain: ETGVTQSPTHLIKTRGQQVTLRCSSQSGHNTVSWYQQALGQGPQFIFQYYREEENGRGNFPPRFSGLQFPNYSSELNVNALELDDSALYLCASSLTIGNTIYFGEGSWLTVV.

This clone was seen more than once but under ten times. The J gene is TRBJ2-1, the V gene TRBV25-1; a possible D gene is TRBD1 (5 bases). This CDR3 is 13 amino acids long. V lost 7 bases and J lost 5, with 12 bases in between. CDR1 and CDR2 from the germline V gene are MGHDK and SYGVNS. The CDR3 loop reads CASNLAGNNEQFF. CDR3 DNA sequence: TGTGCCAGCAATTTGGCAGGGAACAATGAGCAGTTCTTC.

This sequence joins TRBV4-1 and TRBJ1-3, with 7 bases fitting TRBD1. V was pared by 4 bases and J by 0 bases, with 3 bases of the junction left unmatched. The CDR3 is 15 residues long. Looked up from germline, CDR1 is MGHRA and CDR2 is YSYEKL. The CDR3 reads CASSRGGLSGNTIYF. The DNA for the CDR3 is TGCGCCAGCAGCCGAGGGGGCCTCTCTGGAAACACCATATATTTT.

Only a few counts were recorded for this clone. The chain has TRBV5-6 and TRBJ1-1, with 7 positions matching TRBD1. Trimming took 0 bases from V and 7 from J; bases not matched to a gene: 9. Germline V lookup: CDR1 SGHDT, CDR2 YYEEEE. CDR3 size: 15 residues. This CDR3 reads CASSLGQGSGIEAFF. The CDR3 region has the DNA TGTGCCAGCAGCTTGGGACAGGGATCCGGTATTGAAGCTTTCTTT.

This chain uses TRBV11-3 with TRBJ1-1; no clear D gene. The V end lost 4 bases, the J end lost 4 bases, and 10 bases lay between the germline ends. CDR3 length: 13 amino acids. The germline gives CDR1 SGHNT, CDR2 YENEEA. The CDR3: CASSSEGGTEAFF. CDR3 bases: TGTGCCAGCAGCTCTGAGGGTGGCACTGAAGCTTTCTTT.

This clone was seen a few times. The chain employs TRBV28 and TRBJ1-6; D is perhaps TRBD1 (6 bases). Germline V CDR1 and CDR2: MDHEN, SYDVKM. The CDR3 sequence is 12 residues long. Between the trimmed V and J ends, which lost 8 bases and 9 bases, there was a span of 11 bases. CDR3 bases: TGTGCCAGCGGGGGGGGGCCTTCACCCCTCCACTTT. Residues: CASGGGPSPLHF.

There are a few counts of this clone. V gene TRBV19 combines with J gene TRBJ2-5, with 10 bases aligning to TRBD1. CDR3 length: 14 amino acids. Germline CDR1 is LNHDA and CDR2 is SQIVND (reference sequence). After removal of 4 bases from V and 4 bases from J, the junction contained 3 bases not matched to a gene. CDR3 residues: CASSRQGAGETQYF. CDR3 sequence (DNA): TGTGCCAGTAGTAGACAGGGGGCTGGAGAGACCCAGTACTTC.

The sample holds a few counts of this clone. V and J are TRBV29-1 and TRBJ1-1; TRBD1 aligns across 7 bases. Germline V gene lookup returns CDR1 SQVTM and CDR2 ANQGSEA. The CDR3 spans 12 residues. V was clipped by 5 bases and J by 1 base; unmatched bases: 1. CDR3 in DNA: TGCAGCGTTTACAGGGGGAACACTGAAGCTTTCTTT. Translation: CSVYRGNTEAFF.

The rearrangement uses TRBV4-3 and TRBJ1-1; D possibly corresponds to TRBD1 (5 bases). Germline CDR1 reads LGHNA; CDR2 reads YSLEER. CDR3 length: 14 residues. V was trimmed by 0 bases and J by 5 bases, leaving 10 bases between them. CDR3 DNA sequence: TGCGCCAGCAGCCAAGACAGGGCCGGAACTGAAGCTTTCTTT. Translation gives CASSQDRAGTEAFF.

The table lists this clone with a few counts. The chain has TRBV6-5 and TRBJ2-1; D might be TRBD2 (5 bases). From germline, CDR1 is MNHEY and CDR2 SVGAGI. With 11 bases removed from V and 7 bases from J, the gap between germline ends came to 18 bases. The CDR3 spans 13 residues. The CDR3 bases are TGTGCCTCCCACGCGAGGGCGGAAAATGAGCAGTTCTTC. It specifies CASHARAENEQFF.

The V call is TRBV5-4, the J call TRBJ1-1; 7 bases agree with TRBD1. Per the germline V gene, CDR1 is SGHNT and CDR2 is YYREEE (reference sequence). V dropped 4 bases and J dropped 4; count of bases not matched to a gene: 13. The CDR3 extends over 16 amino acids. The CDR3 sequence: CASSRDLGTVSTEAFF. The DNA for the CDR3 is TGTGCCAGCAGCCGAGACCTGGGGACAGTGAGCACTGAAGCTTTCTTT.

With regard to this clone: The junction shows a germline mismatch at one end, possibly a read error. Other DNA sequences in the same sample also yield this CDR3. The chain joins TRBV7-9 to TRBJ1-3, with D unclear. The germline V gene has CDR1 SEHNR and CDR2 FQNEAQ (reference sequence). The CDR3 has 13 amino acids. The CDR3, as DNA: TGTGCTAGCAGCTCAGAAACTGGAAACACCATATATTTT. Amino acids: CASSSETGNTIYF.

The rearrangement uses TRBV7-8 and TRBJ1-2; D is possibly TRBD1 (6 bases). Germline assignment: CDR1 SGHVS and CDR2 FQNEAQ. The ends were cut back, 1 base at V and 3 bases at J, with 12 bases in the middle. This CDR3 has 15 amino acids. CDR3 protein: CASSLGRTADYGYTF. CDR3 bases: TGTGCCAGCAGCTTAGGCCGGACAGCCGACTATGGCTACACCTTC.

The CDR3 DNA reads TGTGCCAGCAGCTTAGAAACGGGGACAGATACGCAGTATTTT. Its translation: CASSLETGTDTQYF. The genes are TRBV7-2 and TRBJ2-3, with TRBD2 as a possible D gene (5 bases). The germline V gene encodes CDR1 SGHTA and CDR2 FQGNSA. The CDR3 has 14 amino acids. V shed 1 base and J shed 3 bases, with 8 bases lying between them. The variable domain in full, completed from reference TRBV7-2 and TRBJ2-3, reads GAGVSQSPSNKVTEKGKDVELRCDPISGHTALYWYRQSLGQGLEFLIYFQGNSAPDKSGLPSDRFSAERTGGSVSTLTIQRTQQEDSAVYLCASSLETGTDTQYFGPGTRLTVL.

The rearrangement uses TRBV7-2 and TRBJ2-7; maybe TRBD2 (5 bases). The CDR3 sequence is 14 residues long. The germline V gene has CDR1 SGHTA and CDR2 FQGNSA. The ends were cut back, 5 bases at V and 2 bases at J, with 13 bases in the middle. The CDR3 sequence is CASSAGSLTYEQYF. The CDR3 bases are TGTGCCAGCAGCGCGGGCAGCCTCACCTACGAGCAGTACTTC.

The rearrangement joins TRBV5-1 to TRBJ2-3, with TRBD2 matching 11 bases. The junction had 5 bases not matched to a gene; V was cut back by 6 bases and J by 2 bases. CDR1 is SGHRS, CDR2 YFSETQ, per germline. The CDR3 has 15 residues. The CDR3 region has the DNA TGCGCCAGCACCAAACTAGCGGGGGCCACAGATACGCAGTATTTT. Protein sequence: CASTKLAGATDTQYF.

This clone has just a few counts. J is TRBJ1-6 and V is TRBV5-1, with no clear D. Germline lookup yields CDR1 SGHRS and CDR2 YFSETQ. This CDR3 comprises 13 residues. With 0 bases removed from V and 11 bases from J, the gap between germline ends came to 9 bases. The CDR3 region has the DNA TGCGCCAGCAGCTTGGACCTACGGGCACCCCTCCACTTT. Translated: CASSLDLRAPLHF. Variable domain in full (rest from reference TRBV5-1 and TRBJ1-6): KAGVTQTPRYLIKTRGQQVTLSCSPISGHRSVSWYQQTPGQGLQFLFEYFSETQRNKGNFPGRFSGRQFSNSRSEMNVSTLELGDSALYLCASSLDLRAPLHFGNGTRLTVT.

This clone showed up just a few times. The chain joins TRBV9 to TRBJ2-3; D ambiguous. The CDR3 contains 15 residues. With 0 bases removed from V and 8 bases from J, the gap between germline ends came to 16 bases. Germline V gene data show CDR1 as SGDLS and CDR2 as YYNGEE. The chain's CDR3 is CASSVVATNTGTQYF. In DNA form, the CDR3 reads TGTGCCAGCAGCGTAGTGGCCACTAACACGGGTACGCAGTATTTT.

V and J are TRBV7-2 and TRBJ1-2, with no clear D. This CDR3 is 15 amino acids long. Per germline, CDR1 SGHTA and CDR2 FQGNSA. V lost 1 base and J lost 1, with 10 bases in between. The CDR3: CASSLVRGNNYGYTF. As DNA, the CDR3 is TGTGCCAGCAGCTTAGTTCGGGGTAATAACTATGGCTACACCTTC.